This is a list of T cell receptor beta chains from one sample in a study of neurological immune-mediated disorders. TCRdb re-called the 5' RACE reads with MiXCR, one entry per CDR3 protein. The sample carries 49,000 or so distinct CDR3 sequences, 15% to 20% recorded once. The sequenced sample consisted of PBMCs. All receptors come from a man between 60 and 70 years old in good health. Both conserved end residues are part of each CDR3. D genes are given only for firm matches. Part of the rows lack a size; the others show once, few, many or a class for expanded clones.

abundance	v_gene	d_gene	j_gene	len	CDR3aa	CDR3nt
-	TRBV28	-	TRBJ2-3	13	CASSGESTDTQYF	TGTGCCAGCAGCGGGGAGAGCACAGATACGCAGTATTTT
-	TRBV5-6	-	TRBJ1-1	14	CASSAGAGATEAFF	TGTGCCAGCAGCGCGGGAGCTGGGGCCACTGAAGCTTTCTTT
-	TRBV7-9	TRBD1	TRBJ2-3	16	CASSTRTVRGTDTQYF	TGTGCCAGCAGCACCCGGACAGTGAGGGGGACAGATACGCAATATTTT
-	TRBV7-2	-	TRBJ2-7	14	CASSIYGQSREQYF	TGTGCCAGCAGCATCTACGGACAGTCCCGCGAGCAGTACTTC
-	TRBV20-1	-	TRBJ2-7	15	CSARAGADWSYEQYF	TGCAGTGCTAGAGCGGGAGCAGATTGGTCCTACGAGCAGTACTTC
few	TRBV9	TRBD2	TRBJ2-1	15	CASSPRTSGNNEQFF	TGTGCCAGCAGCCCGCGGACTAGCGGAAACAATGAGCAGTTCTTC
few	TRBV28	-	TRBJ1-5	15	CASSLSGFSNQPQHF	TGTGCCAGCAGTCTCAGTGGCTTTAGTAATCAGCCCCAGCATTTT
many	TRBV27	-	TRBJ2-7	13	CASSLGGYYEQYF	TGTGCCAGCAGTTTAGGGGGGTACTACGAGCAGTACTTC
many	TRBV20-1	-	TRBJ2-1	12	CSARPSAHEQFF	TGCAGTGCTAGACCTAGCGCTCATGAGCAGTTCTTC
once	TRBV6-1	-	TRBJ2-1	16	CASSDFWGFSYNEQFF	TGTGCCAGCAGTGACTTTTGGGGTTTCTCCTACAATGAGCAGTTCTTC
many	TRBV29-1	-	TRBJ2-5	12	CSVTSSWETQYF	TGCAGCGTTACTAGCTCCTGGGAGACCCAGTACTTC
few	TRBV18	-	TRBJ1-5	16	CASSVTGQNSNQPQHF	TGTGCCAGCTCAGTCACAGGGCAGAATAGCAATCAGCCCCAGCATTTT
many	TRBV20-1	TRBD2	TRBJ2-1	14	CSARGLAGDHEQFF	TGCAGTGCTAGAGGGCTAGCGGGAGATCATGAGCAGTTCTTC
many	TRBV11-2	-	TRBJ2-2	14	CASSLVQGPGELFF	TGTGCCAGCAGCTTAGTACAGGGACCCGGGGAGCTGTTTTTT
many	TRBV5-1	-	TRBJ2-1	14	CASATSLSYNEQFF	TGCGCCAGCGCCACGAGCCTGTCCTACAATGAGCAGTTCTTC
many	TRBV11-3	TRBD2	TRBJ2-1	14	CASSPGTRSNEQFF	TGTGCCAGCAGCCCCGGGACTAGAAGTAATGAGCAGTTCTTC
many	TRBV11-3	-	TRBJ2-1	15	CASSLEGGPFYEQFF	TGTGCCAGCAGCTTAGAGGGGGGGCCCTTCTATGAGCAGTTCTTC
many	TRBV6-6	TRBD2	TRBJ2-1	15	CASSYSIDSGREQFF	TGTGCCAGCAGTTACTCGATAGATAGCGGGCGGGAGCAGTTCTTC
many	TRBV5-1	TRBD2	TRBJ2-7	16	CASSSLAGGDTYEQYF	TGCGCCAGCAGTTCTTTAGCGGGAGGGGACACCTACGAGCAGTACTTC
many	TRBV20-1	-	TRBJ2-2	15	CSARGARSNTGELFF	TGCAGTGCTAGAGGGGCACGTTCGAACACCGGGGAGCTGTTTTTT
many	TRBV7-3	TRBD2	TRBJ2-3	16	CASSGVAGVPTDTQYF	TGTGCCAGCAGCGGGGTAGCGGGAGTTCCCACAGATACGCAGTATTTT
few	TRBV7-3	TRBD1	TRBJ1-2	17	CASSLLGPQDRGYGYTF	TGTGCCAGCAGCTTATTAGGCCCCCAGGACAGGGGGTATGGCTACACCTTC
many	TRBV4-1	TRBD2	TRBJ2-1	14	CASSPSGSGNEQFF	TGCGCCAGCAGCCCTAGCGGGAGCGGTAATGAGCAGTTCTTC
many	TRBV29-1	-	TRBJ2-7	15	CSVEASRDKDHEQYF	TGCAGCGTTGAAGCCAGCCGGGACAAAGACCACGAGCAGTACTTC
many	TRBV5-6	TRBD1	TRBJ2-2	15	CASSLLGGDTGELFF	TGTGCCAGCAGCTTATTAGGGGGCGACACCGGGGAGCTGTTTTTT
once	TRBV7-2	TRBD2	TRBJ2-7	15	CASRKGSSGSYEQYF	TGTGCCAGCAGAAAAGGTTCTAGCGGGAGCTACGAGCAGTACTTC
many	TRBV7-8	-	TRBJ1-2	15	CASSKGPGAVDGYTF	TGTGCCAGCAGCAAGGGTCCAGGGGCGGTCGACGGCTACACCTTC
-	TRBV7-9	TRBD1	TRBJ2-5	16	CASSSGGTGKQETQYF	TGTGCCAGCAGCTCAGGGGGGACAGGAAAACAAGAGACCCAGTACTTC
many	TRBV5-5	-	TRBJ2-7	15	CASSSVGALSYEQYF	TGTGCCAGCAGCTCCGTAGGGGCACTCTCCTACGAGCAGTACTTC
many	TRBV20-1	-	TRBJ2-3	13	CSARRLSADTQYF	TGCAGTGCTAGGCGGCTGAGCGCAGATACGCAGTATTTT
many	TRBV20-1	-	TRBJ2-7	14	CSARDEGGPREQYF	TGCAGTGCTAGAGATGAGGGGGGGCCCAGGGAGCAGTACTTC
-	TRBV5-1	-	TRBJ1-1	14	CASSLVGANTEAFF	TGCGCCAGCAGCTTGGTCGGGGCCAACACTGAAGCTTTCTTT
many	TRBV20-1	-	TRBJ1-1	13	CSAPRNLNTEAFF	TGCAGTGCTCCGAGGAATCTGAACACTGAAGCTTTCTTT
many	TRBV5-1	-	TRBJ2-5	15	CASRPSRGRQETQYF	TGCGCCAGCAGGCCCTCACGGGGGCGGCAAGAGACCCAGTACTTC
many	TRBV10-3	TRBD2	TRBJ2-2	14	CAISLAGADGELFF	TGTGCCATCTCCCTAGCGGGAGCTGACGGGGAGCTGTTTTTT
many	TRBV6-5	TRBD2	TRBJ2-1	15	CASSYGAGASNEQFF	TGTGCCAGCAGTTACGGGGCGGGAGCATCCAATGAGCAGTTCTTC
-	TRBV5-1	-	TRBJ2-5	16	CASSSRQGGSQETQYF	TGCGCCAGCAGCTCAAGACAGGGAGGTAGCCAAGAGACCCAGTACTTC
few	TRBV10-3	-	TRBJ1-2	14	CAISEQRTIYGYTF	TGTGCCATCAGTGAGCAGAGGACTATTTATGGCTACACCTTC
many	TRBV7-2	TRBD2	TRBJ2-2	15	CASSRRLATTGELFF	TGTGCCAGCAGCCGAAGACTAGCAACCACCGGGGAGCTGTTTTTT
-	TRBV20-1	-	TRBJ2-7	12	CSARTRYYEQYF	TGCAGTGCCAGGACGAGGTACTACGAGCAGTACTTC
many	TRBV11-3	TRBD1	TRBJ2-7	13	CASSLDGTGVQYF	TGTGCCAGCAGCTTAGATGGGACAGGCGTTCAGTACTTC
-	TRBV19	-	TRBJ2-1	14	CASSMRVLGNEQFF	TGTGCCAGTAGTATGAGGGTTCTGGGTAATGAGCAGTTCTTC
-	TRBV7-2	TRBD2	TRBJ2-3	17	CASSLAGLAGGTDTQYF	TGTGCCAGCAGCTTAGCGGGGCTAGCGGGAGGCACAGATACGCAGTATTTT
few	TRBV21-1	-	TRBJ2-1	20	CASSKALGTSGRRSYNEQFF	TGTGCCAGCAGCAAAGCGCTAGGGACTAGCGGGAGGAGGTCCTACAATGAGCAGTTCTTC
many	TRBV5-4	-	TRBJ2-1	14	CATRLEVSYNEQFF	TGTGCCACCAGGTTGGAAGTCTCCTACAATGAGCAGTTCTTC
few	TRBV6-6	-	TRBJ1-1	15	CASTLKAMGNTEAFF	TGTGCCAGCACCTTAAAAGCTATGGGGAACACTGAAGCTTTCTTT